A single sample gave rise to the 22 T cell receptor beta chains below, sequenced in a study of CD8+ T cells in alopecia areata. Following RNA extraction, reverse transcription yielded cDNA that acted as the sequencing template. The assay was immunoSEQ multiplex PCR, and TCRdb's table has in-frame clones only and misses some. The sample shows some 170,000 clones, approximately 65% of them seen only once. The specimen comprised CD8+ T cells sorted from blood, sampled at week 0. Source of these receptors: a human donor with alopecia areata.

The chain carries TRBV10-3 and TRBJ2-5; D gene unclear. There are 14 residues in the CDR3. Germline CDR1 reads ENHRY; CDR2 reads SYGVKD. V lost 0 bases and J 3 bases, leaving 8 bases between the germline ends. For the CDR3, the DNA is TGTGCCATCAGTGAGTCGGTAGGGAAAGAGACCCAGTACTTC. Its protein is CAISESVGKETQYF.

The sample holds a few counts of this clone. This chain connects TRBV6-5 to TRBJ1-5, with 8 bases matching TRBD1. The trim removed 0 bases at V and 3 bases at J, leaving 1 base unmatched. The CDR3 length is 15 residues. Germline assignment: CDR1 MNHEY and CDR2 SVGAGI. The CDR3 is CASSYSGQVNQPQHF. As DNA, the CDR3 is TGTGCCAGCAGTTACTCGGGACAGGTCAATCAGCCCCAGCATTTT.

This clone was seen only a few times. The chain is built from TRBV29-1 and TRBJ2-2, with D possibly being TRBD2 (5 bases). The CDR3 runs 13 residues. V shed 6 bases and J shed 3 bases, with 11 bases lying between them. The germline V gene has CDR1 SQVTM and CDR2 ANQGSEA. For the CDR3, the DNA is TGCAGCGTCAGAGGGATGGACACCGGGGAGCTGTTTTTT. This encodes CSVRGMDTGELFF.

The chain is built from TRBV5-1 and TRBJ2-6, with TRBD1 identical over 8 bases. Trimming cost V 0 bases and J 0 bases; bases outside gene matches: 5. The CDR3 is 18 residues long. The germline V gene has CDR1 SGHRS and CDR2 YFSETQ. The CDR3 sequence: CASSLEQGVNSGANVLTF. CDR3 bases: TGCGCCAGCAGCTTGGAACAGGGGGTAAACTCTGGGGCCAACGTCCTGACTTTC.

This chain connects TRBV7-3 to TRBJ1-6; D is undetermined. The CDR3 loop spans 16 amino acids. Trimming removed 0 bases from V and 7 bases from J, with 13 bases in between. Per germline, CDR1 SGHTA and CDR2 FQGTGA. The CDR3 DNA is TGTGCCAGCAGCTTAACGCCGGCAGGTGGGAATTCACCCCTCCACTTT. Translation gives CASSLTPAGGNSPLHF.

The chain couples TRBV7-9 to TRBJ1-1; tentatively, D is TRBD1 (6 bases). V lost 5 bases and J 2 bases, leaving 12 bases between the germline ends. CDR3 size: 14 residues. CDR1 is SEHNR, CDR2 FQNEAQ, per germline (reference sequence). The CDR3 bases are TGTGCCAGCAGCACCTGGGACAACAACACTGAAGCTTTCTTT. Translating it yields CASSTWDNNTEAFF.

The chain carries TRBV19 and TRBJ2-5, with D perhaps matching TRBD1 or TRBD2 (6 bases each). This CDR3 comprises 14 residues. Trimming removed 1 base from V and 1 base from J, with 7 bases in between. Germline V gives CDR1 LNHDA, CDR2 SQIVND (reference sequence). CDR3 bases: TGTGCCAGTAGTATAGCGGGGGCCCAAGAGACCCAGTACTTC. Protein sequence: CASSIAGAQETQYF.

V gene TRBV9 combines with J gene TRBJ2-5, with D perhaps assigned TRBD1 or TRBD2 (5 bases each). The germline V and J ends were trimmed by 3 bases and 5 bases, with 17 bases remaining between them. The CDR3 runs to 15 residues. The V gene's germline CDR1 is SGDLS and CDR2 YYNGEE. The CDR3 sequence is CASSASWGEGETQYF. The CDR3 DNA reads TGTGCCAGCAGCGCAAGCTGGGGCGAGGGGGAGACCCAGTACTTC.

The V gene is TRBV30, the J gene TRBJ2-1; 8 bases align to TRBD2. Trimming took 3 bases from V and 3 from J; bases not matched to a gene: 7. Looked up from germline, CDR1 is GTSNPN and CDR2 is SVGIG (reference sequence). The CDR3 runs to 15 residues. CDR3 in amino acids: CAWRRGGGRYNEQFF. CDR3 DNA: TGTGCCTGGAGGCGGGGCGGGGGGCGCTACAATGAGCAGTTCTTC.

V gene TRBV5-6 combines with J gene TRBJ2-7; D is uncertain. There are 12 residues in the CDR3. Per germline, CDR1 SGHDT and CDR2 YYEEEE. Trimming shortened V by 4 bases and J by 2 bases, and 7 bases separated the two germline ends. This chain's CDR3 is CASSDTTYEQYF. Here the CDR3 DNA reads TGTGCCAGCAGCGACACGACCTACGAGCAGTACTTC.

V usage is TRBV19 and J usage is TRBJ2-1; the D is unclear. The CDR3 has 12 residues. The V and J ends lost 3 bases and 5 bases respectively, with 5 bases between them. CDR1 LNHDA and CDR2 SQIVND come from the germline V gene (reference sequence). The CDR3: CASSIGDNEQFF. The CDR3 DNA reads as TGTGCCAGTAGTATTGGTGACAATGAGCAGTTCTTC.

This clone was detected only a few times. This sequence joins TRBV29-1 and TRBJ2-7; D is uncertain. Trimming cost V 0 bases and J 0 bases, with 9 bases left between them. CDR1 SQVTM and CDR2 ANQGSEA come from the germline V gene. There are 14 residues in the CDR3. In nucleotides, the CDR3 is TGCAGCGTTGAAGATAGGACGCGCTCCTACGAGCAGTACTTC. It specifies CSVEDRTRSYEQYF.

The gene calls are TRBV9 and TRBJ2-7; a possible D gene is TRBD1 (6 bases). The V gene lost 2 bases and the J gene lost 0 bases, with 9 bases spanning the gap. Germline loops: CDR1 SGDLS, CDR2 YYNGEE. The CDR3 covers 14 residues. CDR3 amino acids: CASSVTGSSYEQYF. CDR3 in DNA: TGTGCCAGCAGCGTCACAGGGAGCTCCTACGAGCAGTACTTC. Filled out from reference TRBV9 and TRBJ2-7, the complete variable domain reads DSGVTQTPKHLITATGQRVTLRCSPRSGDLSVYWYQQSLDQGLQFLIQYYNGEERAKGNILERFSAQQFPDLHSELNLSSLELGDSALYFCASSVTGSSYEQYFGPGTRLTVT.

The CDR3 DNA is TGTGCCAGCAGCTTTGGGCAGGGTAGCGAGCAGTACTTC. This sequence encodes CASSFGQGSEQYF. The chain couples TRBV7-3 to TRBJ2-7; D might be TRBD1 (5 bases). The CDR3 runs to 13 residues. Germline values: CDR1 SGHTA, CDR2 FQGTGA. V was cut by 3 bases and J by 6 bases, with 12 bases left in between.

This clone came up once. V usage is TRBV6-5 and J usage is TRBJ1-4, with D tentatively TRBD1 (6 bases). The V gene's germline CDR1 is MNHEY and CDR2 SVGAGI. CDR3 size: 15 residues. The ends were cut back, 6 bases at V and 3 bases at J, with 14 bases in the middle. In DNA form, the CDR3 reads TGTGCCAGCAGCTTCTCCTCAGGGGCTAATGAAAAACTGTTTTTT. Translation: CASSFSSGANEKLFF.

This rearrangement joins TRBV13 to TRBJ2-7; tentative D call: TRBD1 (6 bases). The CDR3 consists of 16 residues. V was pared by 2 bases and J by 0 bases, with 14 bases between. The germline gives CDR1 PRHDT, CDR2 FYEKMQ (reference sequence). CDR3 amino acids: CASSLSIGQLSYEQYF. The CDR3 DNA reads TGTGCCAGCAGCTTAAGTATAGGACAGCTCTCCTACGAGCAGTACTTC.

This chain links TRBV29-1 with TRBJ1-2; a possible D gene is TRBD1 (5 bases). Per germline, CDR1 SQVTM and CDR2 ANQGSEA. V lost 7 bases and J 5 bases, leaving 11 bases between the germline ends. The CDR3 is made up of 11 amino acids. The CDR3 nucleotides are TGCAGCGCCAGCGACAGTTATGGCTACACCTTC. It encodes CSASDSYGYTF. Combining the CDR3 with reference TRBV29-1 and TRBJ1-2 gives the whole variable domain SAVISQKPSRDICQRGTSLTIQCQVDSQVTMMFWYRQQPGQSLTLIATANQGSEATYESGFVIDKFPISRPNLTFSTLTVSNMSPEDSSIYLCSASDSYGYTFGSGTRLTVV.

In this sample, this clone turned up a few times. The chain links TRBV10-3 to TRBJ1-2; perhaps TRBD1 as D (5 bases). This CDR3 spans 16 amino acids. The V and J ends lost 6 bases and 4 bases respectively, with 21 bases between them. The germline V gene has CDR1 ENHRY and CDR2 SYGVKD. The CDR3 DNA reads TGTGCCATCAGACTCAACAGGTCGGGTTTTGTCTATGGCTACACCTTC. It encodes CAIRLNRSGFVYGYTF.

For the CDR3, the DNA is TGTGCGGGAAAAGGGGACAGTTTTATTAATGAAAAACTGTTTTTT. Translation: CAGKGDSFINEKLFF. V and J are TRBV2 and TRBJ1-4; 7 bases align to TRBD1. The length of the CDR3 is 15 residues. Germline V CDR1 and CDR2: SNHLY, FYNNEI. Drawing the rest from reference TRBV2 and TRBJ1-4, the complete variable domain is EPEVTQTPSHQVTQMGQEVILRCVPISNHLYFYWYRQILGQKVEFLVSFYNNEISEKSEIFDDQFSVERPDGSNFTLKIRSTKLEDSAMYFCAGKGDSFINEKLFFGSGTQLSVL.

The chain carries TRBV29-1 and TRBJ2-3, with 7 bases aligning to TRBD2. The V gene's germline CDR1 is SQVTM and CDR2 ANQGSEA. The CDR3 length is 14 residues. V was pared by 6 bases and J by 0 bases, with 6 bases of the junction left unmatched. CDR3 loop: CSVPRGVSTDTQYF. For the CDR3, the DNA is TGCAGCGTCCCCCGGGGGGTTAGCACAGATACGCAGTATTTT.

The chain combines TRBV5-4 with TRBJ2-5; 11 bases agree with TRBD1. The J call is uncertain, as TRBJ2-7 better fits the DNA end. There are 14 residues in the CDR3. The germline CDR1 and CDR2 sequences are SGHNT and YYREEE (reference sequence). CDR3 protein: CASSPGTGGYEQYF. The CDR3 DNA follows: TGTGCCAGCAGCCCCGGGACAGGGGGCTACGAGCAGTACTTC.

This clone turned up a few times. The CDR3 bases are TGTGCCAGCAGCTTAGCTTGGACAGCCCTTAACTATGGCTACACCTTC. Protein product: CASSLAWTALNYGYTF. The rearrangement uses TRBV7-9 and TRBJ1-2, with D maybe TRBD1 (6 bases). The CDR3 is 16 amino acids. Germline lookup yields CDR1 SEHNR and CDR2 FQNEAQ (reference sequence). V lost 0 bases, J lost 1 base, and 12 bases lay in between.